A single sample is the source of the 10 T cell receptor beta chains below, sequenced in a study of Graves' ophthalmopathy and Graves' hyperthyroidism. RNA transcripts yielded amplified TCR beta CDR3 regions. RT-PCR in the first round used HTBI primers; a second-round multiplex PCR followed. TCRdb independently ran MiXCR on the multiplex PCR reads; one entry per CDR3 protein. The table includes hundreds of thousands of distinct CDR3 sequences, about 40% detected once. Sequenced input: peripheral blood. The receptors stem from an adult man with Graves' ophthalmopathy.

The chain links TRBV2 to TRBJ2-3; tentative D call: TRBD1 (6 bases). The CDR3 covers 12 residues. Germline V CDR1 and CDR2: SNHLY, FYNNEI. V lost 5 bases to trimming and J lost 7 bases, with 10 bases between them. The CDR3, as DNA: TGTGCCAGCAGTTCACAGGGAAATACGCAGTATTTT. Its translation: CASSSQGNTQYF.

This clonotype showed up just a few times. J is TRBJ2-1 and V is TRBV29-1; no firm D call. The CDR3 has 11 amino acids. Germline V gene data show CDR1 as SQVTM and CDR2 as ANQGSEA. V was trimmed by 7 bases and J by 5 bases, leaving 9 bases between them. CDR3 in amino acids: CSGVVDNEQFF. The CDR3 region has the DNA TGCAGCGGGGTGGTGGACAATGAGCAGTTCTTC.

On this clonotype: This may stem from a read error, because a much larger clone lies one nucleotide away. V is TRBV9 and J is TRBJ2-7, with a weak D call TRBD2 (5 bases). Germline V lookup: CDR1 SGDLS, CDR2 YYNGEE. V was shortened by 4 bases and J by 3 bases, with 14 bases between the two germline ends. The CDR3 is 14 residues long. CDR3 nucleotide sequence: TGTGCCAGCAGCCCGGGGATAACCCACTACGAGCAGTACGTC. This encodes CASSPGITHYEQYV.

The rearrangement joins TRBV29-1 to TRBJ1-1, with a possible D match to TRBD1 (6 bases). Per the germline V gene, CDR1 is SQVTM and CDR2 is ANQGSEA. There are 15 residues in the CDR3. The CDR3 DNA reads as TGCGCCAGCAGCCAAGGTAGGGGGGGTTGGACTAAAGCTTTCTTT. Its translation: CASSQGRGGWTKAFF.

Only a few counts were recorded for this clonotype. The J gene is TRBJ2-7, the V gene TRBV6-1; no reliable D call. CDR1 is MNHNS and CDR2 is SASEGT in the germline V gene. This CDR3 spans 13 amino acids. Trimming stripped 4 bases from V and 3 bases from J, with 10 bases between. CDR3 nucleotide sequence: TGTGCCAGCAGTGTTCGACCGATCTACGAGCAGTACTTC. The encoded protein is CASSVRPIYEQYF.

There are many counts of this clonotype. The chain uses TRBV5-1 and TRBJ1-6; 8 bases are a match to TRBD1. Germline V CDR1 and CDR2: SGHRS, YFSETQ. Trimming took 1 base from V and 9 from J; bases not matched to a gene: 9. The CDR3 runs 16 residues. The CDR3 region has the DNA TGCGCCAGCAGCTTGAGGGCGACAGGGGAAGGTTCACCCCTCCACTTT. Amino acid sequence: CASSLRATGEGSPLHF.

This CDR3 is CASSLALGLTDTQYF. CDR3 coding DNA: TGTGCCAGCAGCTTAGCGCTGGGGCTCACAGATACGCAGTATTTT. The chain carries TRBV7-8 and TRBJ2-3, with D tentatively TRBD1 (5 bases). V was cut by 0 bases and J by 2 bases, with 9 bases left in between. Germline CDR1 reads SGHVS; CDR2 reads FQNEAQ. The CDR3 covers 15 residues.

The V gene is TRBV6-6, the J gene TRBJ2-7; D possibly corresponds to TRBD2 (5 bases). Per the germline V gene, CDR1 is MNHNY and CDR2 is SVGAGI (reference sequence). This CDR3 contains 15 residues. The ends were cut back, 2 bases at V and 6 bases at J, with 17 bases in the middle. The CDR3 DNA reads as TGTGCCAGCAGTTACACGGAGTCACCGGCGGGCGAGCAGTACTTC. Its translation: CASSYTESPAGEQYF.

The chain has TRBV2 and TRBJ2-2; 10 bases agree with TRBD2. This CDR3 is built from 16 residues. V trimming: 3 bases; J trimming: 8 bases; junction bases outside the gene matches: 9. Per the germline V gene, CDR1 is SNHLY and CDR2 is FYNNEI. In nucleotides, the CDR3 is TGTGCCAGCAGTGAGGAGCGGCTAGCGGGGGTTGGGGAGCTGTTTTTT. The encoded protein is CASSEERLAGVGELFF.

CDR3 coding DNA: TGTGCCAGCAGCGTAGAACTGGGGGCGGAGGCCAACGTCCTGACTTTC. It encodes CASSVELGAEANVLTF. This chain uses TRBV9 with TRBJ2-6, with D possibly TRBD1 on 6 matching bases. Trimming removed 0 bases from V and 6 bases from J, with 13 bases in between. Germline loops: CDR1 SGDLS, CDR2 YYNGEE. The CDR3 has 16 residues.